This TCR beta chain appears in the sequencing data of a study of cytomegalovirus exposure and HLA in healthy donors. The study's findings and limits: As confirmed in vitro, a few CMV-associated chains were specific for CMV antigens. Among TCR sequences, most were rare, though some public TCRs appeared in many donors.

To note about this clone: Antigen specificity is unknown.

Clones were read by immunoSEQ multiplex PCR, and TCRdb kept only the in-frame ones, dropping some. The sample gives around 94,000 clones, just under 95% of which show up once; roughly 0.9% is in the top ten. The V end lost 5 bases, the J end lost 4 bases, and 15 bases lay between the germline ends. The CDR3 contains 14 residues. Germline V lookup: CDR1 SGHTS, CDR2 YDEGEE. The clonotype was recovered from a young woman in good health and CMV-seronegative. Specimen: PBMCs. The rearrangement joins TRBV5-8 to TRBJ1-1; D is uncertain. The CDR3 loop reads CASSSVPGFTEAFF. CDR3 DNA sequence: TGTGCCAGCAGTTCCGTCCCCGGTTTCACTGAAGCTTTCTTT.